Included here is one TCR beta chain sequence, with context. The sample is drawn from a study of blood T cell repertoires in COVID-19. Study at large: COVID-19 samples collected from the United States, Italy and Spain covered acute and convalescent phases. Sources were T cells, B-cell-depleted T cells, or PBMCs; the material itself was cDNA or gDNA.

Sequencing used immunoSEQ multiplex PCR; TCRdb keeps in-frame clones, though not all of them. The data contain 95,000 to 100,000 clones, about 88% of them singletons. Between the trimmed V and J ends, which lost 4 bases and 8 bases, there was a span of 15 bases. The germline V gene encodes CDR1 LGHDT and CDR2 YNNKEL (reference sequence). This CDR3 has 15 amino acids. The chain is built from TRBV3-1 (or the pseudogene TRBV3-2) and TRBJ1-6; no clear D gene. The sample taken for sequencing was peripheral blood. This clonotype was obtained from a woman between 55 and 75 years old with acute or convalescent COVID-19. Here the CDR3 reads CASSPGNSLHSPLHF. CDR3 DNA sequence: TGTGCCAGCAGCCCTGGTAACAGCCTCCATTCACCCCTCCACTTT.